These 12 T cell receptor beta chains share one sample of origin, sequenced in a study of graft-versus-host responses after intestinal transplantation. The table came from immunoSEQ multiplex PCR; TCRdb's copy has only in-frame clones and leaves some out. The table has several thousand clones, roughly 27% seen once. The sequenced sample was alloreactive CD4+ T cells from a mixed lymphocyte reaction culture, obtained before transplantation. The subset was: CFSE-low proliferating T cells sorted from roughly six-day pre-transplant mixed lymphocyte reaction (GvH or HvG direction). These receptors originate from a human patient who was an organ donor for intestinal transplantation.

This clone turned up a few times. This sequence joins TRBV27 and TRBJ2-1; 13 nucleotides line up with TRBD2. Germline CDR1 and CDR2: MNHEY and SMNVEV (reference sequence). The CDR3 is made up of 16 amino acids. Trimming cost V 5 bases and J 7 bases; bases outside gene matches: 8. In DNA, the CDR3 is TGTGCCAGCAGTATGGGGGGGACTAGCGGGAAGAATGAGCAGTTCTTC. It is translated as CASSMGGTSGKNEQFF.

By share of the sample, this clone is medium-sized. J is TRBJ2-7 and V is TRBV28; TRBD2 aligns across 14 bases. With V trimmed by 6 bases and J by 0 bases, 7 bases remained unmatched. The CDR3 sequence is 17 residues long. Germline V gives CDR1 MDHEN, CDR2 SYDVKM. The CDR3 DNA sequence: TGTGCCAGCAGACCGACTAGCGGGAGGGGGAACTCCTACGAGCAGTACTTC. It yields the protein CASRPTSGRGNSYEQYF.

This chain connects TRBV6-5 to TRBJ2-5; D is uncertain. V was cut by 6 bases and J by 7 bases, with 9 bases left in between. Germline V gives CDR1 MNHEY, CDR2 SVGAGI. The CDR3 totals 11 residues. CDR3 region: CASRESGTQYF. The DNA for the CDR3 is TGTGCCAGCAGGGAGTCCGGGACCCAGTACTTC.

In its sample, this clone ranks as medium-sized (0.01 to 0.1%). The chain is built from TRBV7-8 and TRBJ2-3; 12 nucleotides align to TRBD2. With V trimmed by 5 bases and J by 0 bases, 18 bases remained unmatched. CDR3 length: 21 residues. Germline V gene sequence: CDR1 SGHVS, CDR2 FQNEAQ. In DNA form, the CDR3 reads TGTGCCAGCAGCCCGCGAACCAGACTAGCGGGAGTTTTAAGGAGCACAGATACGCAGTATTTT. Protein sequence: CASSPRTRLAGVLRSTDTQYF.

This clone counts as medium-sized. This chain uses TRBV30 with TRBJ1-1, with D unclear. Germline CDR1 reads GTSNPN; CDR2 reads SVGIG (reference sequence). V lost 6 bases and J 10 bases, leaving 9 bases between the germline ends. The CDR3 runs 9 residues. The CDR3 loop is CACQAGAFF. CDR3 nucleotides: TGTGCCTGCCAGGCGGGAGCTTTCTTT.

The chain has TRBV14 and TRBJ2-2; 7 bases agree with TRBD2. There are 14 residues in the CDR3. Germline-derived CDR1 and CDR2 are SGHDN and FVKESK. The V segment lost 2 bases and the J segment 6 bases; nucleotides outside the gene matches: 3. Here the CDR3 DNA reads TGTGCCAGCAGCCAATGGGCGGGGGCCGGGGAGCTGTTTTTT. This codes for CASSQWAGAGELFF.

In this sample, this clone is medium-sized (0.01 to 0.1%). The CDR3 coding sequence is TGTGCCAGCAGTCAAGACAGGGGACCTAGCACAGATACGCAGTATTTT. It yields the protein CASSQDRGPSTDTQYF. This chain uses TRBV6-6 with TRBJ2-3, with TRBD1 matching 8 bases. V was pared by 5 bases and J by 0 bases, with 7 bases of the junction left unmatched. The CDR3 is made up of 16 amino acids. Germline assignment: CDR1 MNHNY and CDR2 SVGAGI (reference sequence).

This clone is labeled medium-sized. V is TRBV10-3 and J is TRBJ2-2; 7 bases align to TRBD1. V shed 6 bases, J shed 1 base, and the junction held 8 bases outside the gene matches. CDR3 length: 16 amino acids. Germline CDR1 ENHRY, CDR2 SYGVKD. CDR3 loop: CAIRGRGGRNTGELFF. The CDR3 bases are TGTGCCATCAGGGGGCGAGGGGGCAGGAACACCGGGGAGCTGTTTTTT.

The V gene is TRBV7-2, the J gene TRBJ1-2; TRBD1 aligns across 10 bases. Germline assignment: CDR1 SGHTA and CDR2 FQGNSA. Losses at the gene ends were 3 bases for V and 14 bases for J; bases not matched to a gene: 9. This CDR3 has 13 residues. CDR3 nucleotides: TGTGCCAGCAGCTTGGAAGGACAGGGGGGTTGGACCTTC. Translation: CASSLEGQGGWTF.

The chain uses TRBV29-1 and TRBJ1-2; a possible D gene is TRBD1 (5 bases). The CDR3 is 16 amino acids. Germline-derived CDR1 and CDR2 are SQVTM and ANQGSEA. Trimming shortened V by 0 bases and J by 5 bases, and 19 bases separated the two germline ends. In DNA, the CDR3 is TGCAGCGTTGAAGATCTCGAGAGGGCGGGGGATTATGGCTACACCTTC. This encodes CSVEDLERAGDYGYTF.

The V gene is TRBV5-7, the J gene TRBJ2-7; possible D gene TRBD1, 6 bases. TRBV5-7 belongs to the ORF category, with a function that is uncertain. The CDR3 consists of 16 residues. Trimming removed 5 bases at V and 2 bases at J, with 20 bases between. The chain's CDR3 is CASSYWLWDTTYEQYF. The CDR3 DNA sequence: TGTGCCAGCAGTTACTGGCTGTGGGACACCACCTACGAGCAGTACTTC.

The chain has TRBV7-9 and TRBJ1-1, with 7 bases matching TRBD1. The CDR3 covers 16 residues. Germline V gene sequence: CDR1 SEHNR, CDR2 FQNEAQ (reference sequence). V lost 3 bases to trimming and J lost 1 base; unmatched junction nucleotides: 8. DNA for the CDR3: TGTGCCAGCAGCTTTTCCCTAACAGGGGAGAACACTGAAGCTTTCTTT. This sequence encodes CASSFSLTGENTEAFF.